The clone carrying this T cell receptor (beta chain) appeared a single time. This sample is part of a study of T cell responses to AZD1222 COVID-19 vaccine. The germline V gene encodes CDR1 SEHNR and CDR2 FQNEAQ (reference sequence). The trim removed 7 bases at V and 3 bases at J, leaving 8 bases unmatched. The CDR3 is 15 amino acids. Profiled with immunoSEQ multiplex PCR; TCRdb holds only in-frame clones, not every one. The sample lists more than 100,000 clones; roughly 88% were seen once. Sequenced here: peripheral blood, sampled on day 0 of AZD1222 vaccination. The origin of this receptor is an adult in good health. V is TRBV7-9 and J is TRBJ2-7, with 11 nucleotides matching TRBD2. The CDR3 protein is CASNRGGLAVYEQYF. The CDR3 bases are TGTGCCAGCAACCGAGGGGGACTAGCGGTCTACGAGCAGTACTTC.